Detailed here is one TCR beta chain. This clonotype showed up many times. Its antigen remains unidentified. Within one base of it there is no much larger clone, and no base qualities were kept. This sample was included in a study of Graves' ophthalmopathy and Graves' hyperthyroidism (dated by TCRdb to the late 2010s). With respect to the entire study: Peripheral blood was collected at initial diagnosis, prior to any treatment. To tell Graves' ophthalmopathy apart from Graves' hyperthyroidism, and to predict which patients would progress to ophthalmopathy, the study relied on TCR beta repertoire signatures. In total, approximately 140 blood samples were TCR-sequenced: under 45 ophthalmopathy, 80 or so hyperthyroidism and approximately 17 hyperthyroidism-to-ophthalmopathy patients. To explore V-J signatures that distinguish ophthalmopathy from hyperthyroidism, a discovery set of 90 to 100 patients was enrolled, made up of under 50 with ophthalmopathy and around 60 with stable hyperthyroidism. An independent validation cohort was composed of 18 to 20 hyperthyroidism patients and about 16 patients who later progressed from hyperthyroidism to ophthalmopathy. In over 5 hyperthyroidism patients, the T-cell repertoire of thyroid tissue was compared with the T-cell repertoire of blood. Following sample collection, hyperthyroidism patients were given methimazole at a starting dose of 30 mg daily, and ophthalmopathy patients were given high-dose intravenous methylprednisolone. The 75 to 100 discovery patients were divided at random into training and test sets in a 7:3 ratio. What the research found in general, with its limitations: In cross-validation, the 13-signature model distinguished ophthalmopathy from stable hyperthyroidism with approximately 90% sensitivity and about 81% specificity, while in the test set the corresponding values were 80% and 75%. Sample size was not predetermined statistically, and investigators were not blinded to group allocation. In validation, the model predicted ophthalmopathy progression with 70.59% sensitivity and roughly 72% specificity; some twelve predicted patients were CT-confirmed with GO in a median of approximately 6.5 months. Most expanded thyroid clonotypes with a frequency above 0.001 also appeared in blood, which suggests that blood repertoires may reflect the immune response in the thyroid.

The junction shows trimming of 0 bases on V and 5 bases on J, plus 10 bases between the germline ends. Via the germline V gene (reference sequence), CDR1 is LGHDT and CDR2 YNNKEL. Measured from the cysteine to the phenylalanine, the CDR3 is 14 residues long. Only CDR3 DNA is held: 42 bases, read in frame from base 1. Hyperthyroidism was considered stable if no progression to ophthalmopathy occurred within 18 months of follow-up. Hyperthyroidism patients were newly diagnosed, with disease duration under 2 months, and aged 18 to 65 years. Anyone with other autoimmune diseases, uncontrolled infections, pregnancy or lactation was excluded from the study. Clinical symptoms, serum thyroxine, TRAb, thyroid ultrasound and orbital computed tomography were used for diagnosis. Ficoll-Paque density gradient centrifugation was used to isolate PBMCs from approximately 11 ml of fresh peripheral blood. Total RNA was extracted with Trizol reagent and quality-checked on an Agilent 2100 Bioanalyzer.

For repertoire sequencing, the TCR beta CDR3 regions were amplified from RNA transcripts. The first round was an RT-PCR using HTBI primers with the Qiagen OneStep RT-PCR kit, and this first round was followed by a second-round multiplex PCR, then size selection and purification. Sequencing of the libraries was carried out on an Illumina HiSeq2000 in paired-end mode with 100 bp reads. As for how the authors treated the data: SOAPnuke was used to process the reads, throwing out any read that had adapters, had uncalled bases, had a mean Phred below 15, or lacked an exact constant-primer or identifier match. COPE v1.2.5 was used to merge the high-quality paired reads. Unique nucleotide sequences were defined as clonotypes and aligned to IMGT TRB V, D and J references using MiTCR v1.1. Only V-J combinations with frequency above 0.0001 were analysed, covering approximately 99% of repertoires. For each V-J combination, a TCR clonal expansion and chaos score was defined as F50 clonal expansion divided by the chaos observed in the TCRdist matrix. Features were reduced by Welch's t-statistics and random forest to roughly 14 V-J combinations, which fed a naive Bayes classifier. Thyroid-blood repertoire similarity was quantified with the Morisita-Horn index. Using fastp at Q25 and MiXCR, TCRdb reprocessed the public reads and kept productive beta chains. Identical CDR3 protein sequences are pooled into one entry, listed with their most common genes and DNA. The V and J calls shown here were made by TCRdb, not taken from the authors' results. Here the sample has hundreds of thousands of distinct CDR3 sequences; 22% occur a single time. The ten largest clones represent around 6.5% of the sample.

Sequencing input: peripheral blood. The sequence was collected from a woman aged 18-35 years with stable Graves' hyperthyroidism. Some clones in this sample may be carry-over from other donors' samples. Donor details come from another sample of the same person, matched by shared clones. The V gene is TRBV3-1 and the J gene is TRBJ1-2, with the D segment identity uncertain. CDR3 region: CASSQDVYGYGYTF. The DNA is as follows: TGTGCCAGCAGCCAAGACGTCTATGGGTATGGCTACACCTTC.